This TCR beta chain was documented in a study of shared clonotypes between healthy human individuals. This clone was seen more than once but under ten times. As yet, its antigen is unknown. The identical CDR3 is also encoded by other nucleotide sequences in the sample. Naive CD45RA+ and memory CD45RA-negative subsets were split from CD4+ cells. The assay was immunoSEQ multiplex PCR, and TCRdb's table has in-frame clones only and misses some. This table holds under 1,100,000 clones, roughly 74% found once. Whole-study findings and limits: Some naive CD4 clonotypes, 4% to 6%, turned up in common across several donors. Sequencing depth was expected to influence donor clonotype sharing.

Material: memory CD4+ T cells from PBMCs. Subset: CD45RA-negative fraction. This clonotype was sampled from a man aged 18 to 29 in good health. Some clones in this sample may be carry-over from other donors' samples.

Here the CDR3 reads CASSPGGTDTQYF. The CDR3 bases are TGTGCCAGCAGCCCTGGGGGCACAGATACGCAGTATTTT. This sequence joins TRBV5-4 and TRBJ2-3; D remains unclear. Deletions cut 4 bases from V and 1 base from J, with 7 bases between. The CDR3 loop spans 13 amino acids. Germline CDR1 reads SGHNT; CDR2 reads YYREEE (reference sequence).